A single sample gave rise to the 5 T cell receptor beta chains below, sequenced in a study of neurological immune-mediated disorders. MiXCR, run by TCRdb on the 5' RACE reads, gives a single entry per CDR3 protein. This repertoire shows about 120,000 distinct CDR3 sequences, more than 2.5% found once; its top ten account for 1% to 1.5%. The sequencing sample was made of PBMCs. These TCRs come from a woman aged 30 to 39 with multiple sclerosis.

This clonotype was counted at least ten times. The genes are TRBV7-8 and TRBJ2-7; perhaps D is TRBD1 or TRBD2 (5 bases each). This CDR3 is 16 amino acids long. From germline, CDR1 is SGHVS and CDR2 FQNEAQ. The V end lost 7 bases, the J end lost 2 bases, and 21 bases lay between the germline ends. The CDR3 DNA is TGTGCCAGCACCCCTCGTGGGACGGCTAAACCCTACGAGCAGTACTTC. It yields the protein CASTPRGTAKPYEQYF.

There are many counts of this clonotype. The chain uses TRBV20-1 and TRBJ1-4; D is undetermined. The length of the CDR3 is 14 residues. V was clipped by 2 bases and J by 1 base, with 8 bases between them. Germline CDR1 and CDR2: DFQATT and SNEGSKA (reference sequence). The CDR3: CSARPGRTNEKLFF. In nucleotides, the CDR3 is TGCAGTGCTAGACCGGGGAGAACTAATGAAAAACTGTTTTTT.

This clonotype was observed at least ten times. V is TRBV20-1 and J is TRBJ2-7; D is unclear. Trimming shortened V by 2 bases and J by 3 bases, and 5 bases separated the two germline ends. Per the germline V gene, CDR1 is DFQATT and CDR2 is SNEGSKA (reference sequence). This CDR3 comprises 11 residues. CDR3 coding DNA: TGCAGTGCTAGACATAACTACGAGCAGTACTTC. This codes for CSARHNYEQYF.

This clonotype was seen repeatedly, ten times or more. The V call is TRBV20-1, the J call TRBJ2-1; maybe TRBD1 (5 bases). The V gene's germline CDR1 is DFQATT and CDR2 SNEGSKA (reference sequence). The CDR3 length is 14 residues. The V gene lost 3 bases and the J gene lost 6 bases, with 15 bases spanning the gap. CDR3 sequence: CSARAGTGANEQFF. The DNA of the CDR3 is TGCAGTGCTAGGGCTGGTACAGGTGCCAATGAGCAGTTCTTC.

This clonotype was recorded many times. This chain uses TRBV20-1 with TRBJ2-5, with D possibly being TRBD2 (6 bases). The germline gives CDR1 DFQATT, CDR2 SNEGSKA (reference sequence). The CDR3 is made up of 15 amino acids. With 0 bases removed from V and 5 bases from J, the gap between germline ends came to 16 bases. The chain's CDR3 is CSARDRRESYETQYF. In DNA form, the CDR3 reads TGCAGTGCTAGAGATAGGAGGGAGTCATACGAGACCCAGTACTTC.